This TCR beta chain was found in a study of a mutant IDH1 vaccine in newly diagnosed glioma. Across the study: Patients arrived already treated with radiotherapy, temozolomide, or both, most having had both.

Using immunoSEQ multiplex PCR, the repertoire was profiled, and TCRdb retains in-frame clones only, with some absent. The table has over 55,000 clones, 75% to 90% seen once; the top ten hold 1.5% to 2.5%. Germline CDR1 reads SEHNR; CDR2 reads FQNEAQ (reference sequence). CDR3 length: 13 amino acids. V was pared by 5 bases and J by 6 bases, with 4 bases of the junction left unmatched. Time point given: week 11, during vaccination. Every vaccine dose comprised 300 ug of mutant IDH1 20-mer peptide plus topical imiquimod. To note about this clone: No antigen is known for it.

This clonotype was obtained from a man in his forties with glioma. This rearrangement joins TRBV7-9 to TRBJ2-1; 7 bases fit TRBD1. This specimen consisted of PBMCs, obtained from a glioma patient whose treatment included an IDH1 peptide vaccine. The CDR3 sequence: CASSHGDSNEQFF. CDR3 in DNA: TGTGCCAGCAGCCACGGGGACAGCAATGAGCAGTTCTTC.